A selection of T cell receptor beta chains follows, all from one sample in a study of blood T cell repertoires in COVID-19. Repertoires were generated with immunoSEQ multiplex PCR, while TCRdb's copy carries only in-frame clones and drops some. This table holds around 100,000 clones, roughly 90% found once. Sequencing was done on a sample of peripheral blood. Receptors were obtained from a human donor in a cohort sampled during active COVID-19. CDR3s include the opening cysteine and the closing phenylalanine or tryptophan. A D gene is named only where the DNA matches it firmly. Not every row has a clone size; where given, it reads once, few, many or a size class.

CDR3: CASSQAGTGSTDTQYF
DNA: TGCGCCAGCAGCCAAGCGGGCACGGGGAGCACAGATACGCAGTATTTT
size: few
V: TRBV4-1
D: -
J: TRBJ2-3
length: 16

CDR3: CAGGGGPTSSYNEQFF
DNA: TGTGCCGGAGGAGGTGGACCGACTTCCTCCTACAATGAGCAGTTCTTC
size: -
V: TRBV28
D: -
J: TRBJ2-1
length: 16

CDR3: CASSILAGGLNEQFF
DNA: TGTGCCAGCAGTATACTAGCGGGGGGGCTTAATGAGCAGTTCTTC
size: many
V: TRBV2
D: TRBD2
J: TRBJ2-1
length: 15

CDR3: CASSLGISGGRDVQETQYF
DNA: TGTGCCAGCAGCTTAGGAATTAGCGGGGGCCGGGACGTCCAAGAGACCCAGTACTTC
size: once
V: TRBV7-9
D: TRBD2
J: TRBJ2-5
length: 19

CDR3: CASSPMGQGLKEQYF
DNA: TGTGCCAGCAGCCCAATGGGACAGGGGTTGAAGGAGCAGTACTTC
size: -
V: TRBV5-5
D: TRBD1
J: TRBJ2-7
length: 15

CDR3: CANGISGRASGYNEQFF
DNA: TGTGCGAATGGGATTAGCGGGAGGGCCTCAGGCTACAATGAGCAGTTCTTC
size: -
V: TRBV25-1
D: TRBD2
J: TRBJ2-1
length: 17

CDR3: CASRGGGSYGYTF
DNA: TGTGCCAGCAGAGGGGGGGGCAGCTATGGCTACACCTTC
size: -
V: TRBV6-5
D: -
J: TRBJ1-2
length: 13

CDR3: CATSRDHSGTSQETQYF
DNA: TGTGCCACCAGCAGAGATCACAGCGGGACCTCCCAAGAGACCCAGTACTTC
size: -
V: TRBV15
D: TRBD2
J: TRBJ2-5
length: 17

CDR3: CASSLGGGTEPINEKLFF
DNA: TGCGCCAGCAGCTTGGGAGGAGGGACAGAACCTATTAATGAAAAACTGTTTTTT
size: -
V: TRBV5-1
D: TRBD1
J: TRBJ1-4
length: 18

CDR3: CASSRQKEQYF
DNA: TGTGCCAGCAGTAGACAGAAAGAGCAGTACTTC
size: -
V: TRBV6-5
D: -
J: TRBJ2-7
length: 11

CDR3: CASNIAGDREQYF
DNA: TGTGCCAGCAACATTGCGGGGGATCGGGAGCAGTACTTC
size: few
V: TRBV11-1
D: TRBD2
J: TRBJ2-7
length: 13

CDR3: CASSTRSSYEQYF
DNA: TGTGCCAGCAGCACTCGAAGCTCCTACGAGCAGTACTTC
size: once
V: TRBV9
D: -
J: TRBJ2-7
length: 13

CDR3: CSVVFSGGSLSYNEQFF
DNA: TGCAGCGTTGTTTTTAGCGGGGGCTCCCTCTCCTACAATGAGCAGTTCTTC
size: -
V: TRBV29-1
D: TRBD2
J: TRBJ2-1
length: 17

CDR3: CASRPGTGGNSPLHF
DNA: TGTGCCAGCAGGCCTGGGACAGGGGGTAATTCACCCCTCCACTTT
size: -
V: TRBV27
D: TRBD1
J: TRBJ1-6
length: 15

CDR3: CASSFRGQIYYNEQFF
DNA: TGTGCCAGCAGCTTTAGGGGACAGATCTACTACAATGAGCAGTTCTTC
size: -
V: TRBV11-2
D: TRBD1
J: TRBJ2-1
length: 16

CDR3: CASSVGSRGQDTEAFF
DNA: TGTGCCAGCAGCGTAGGGAGCAGGGGGCAGGACACTGAAGCTTTCTTT
size: -
V: TRBV9
D: TRBD1
J: TRBJ1-1
length: 16

CDR3: CASSNPGAGVGNQPQHF
DNA: TGTGCCAGCAGCAATCCAGGGGCGGGGGTCGGCAATCAGCCCCAGCATTTT
size: -
V: TRBV2
D: -
J: TRBJ1-5
length: 17

CDR3: CASSPGDRGAWSEQFF
DNA: TGTGCCAGCAGCCCGGGGGACAGGGGGGCCTGGAGTGAGCAGTTCTTC
size: -
V: TRBV7-9
D: TRBD1
J: TRBJ2-1
length: 16

CDR3: CASSYSGQGSYNEQFF
DNA: TGTGCCAGCAGTTACTCGGGCCAGGGCTCCTACAATGAGCAGTTCTTC
size: -
V: TRBV6-5
D: -
J: TRBJ2-1
length: 16

CDR3: CASSSFRAGAYNEQFF
DNA: TGTGCCAGCAGCTCGTTTAGGGCAGGGGCCTACAATGAGCAGTTCTTC
size: -
V: TRBV11-2
D: -
J: TRBJ2-1
length: 16

CDR3: CASSFAGGEYNEQFF
DNA: TGTGCCAGCAGTTTTGCGGGAGGAGAATACAATGAGCAGTTCTTC
size: -
V: TRBV28
D: TRBD2
J: TRBJ2-1
length: 15

CDR3: CSVLLAAAVGGSTDTQYF
DNA: TGCAGCGTCTTACTAGCAGCCGCTGTGGGGGGGTCCACAGATACGCAGTATTTT
size: -
V: TRBV29-1
D: TRBD2
J: TRBJ2-3
length: 18

CDR3: CASSLRLAGVGETQYF
DNA: TGTGCCAGCAGCTTGAGACTAGCGGGAGTGGGAGAGACCCAGTACTTC
size: once
V: TRBV11-2
D: TRBD2
J: TRBJ2-5
length: 16

CDR3: CASSPYGLAGDEQFF
DNA: TGTGCCAGCAGTCCCTACGGACTAGCGGGAGATGAGCAGTTCTTC
size: -
V: TRBV2
D: TRBD2
J: TRBJ2-1
length: 15

CDR3: CASSSDGTSGINEQFF
DNA: TGTGCCAGCAGCTCCGACGGGACTAGCGGGATCAATGAGCAGTTCTTC
size: -
V: TRBV11-3
D: TRBD2
J: TRBJ2-1
length: 16

CDR3: CASSLGLASYEQYF
DNA: TGTGCCAGCAGCCTTGGACTTGCCTCCTACGAGCAGTACTTC
size: -
V: TRBV5-4
D: -
J: TRBJ2-7
length: 14

CDR3: CASSLGQADTQYF
DNA: TGTGCTAGCAGCTTAGGGCAGGCGGATACGCAGTATTTT
size: few
V: TRBV7-7
D: -
J: TRBJ2-3
length: 13

CDR3: CASSLTGKVGNQPQHF
DNA: TGTGCCAGCAGCCTCACAGGGAAAGTGGGCAATCAGCCCCAGCATTTT
size: -
V: TRBV28
D: -
J: TRBJ1-5
length: 16

CDR3: CASSTGQVVGYTF
DNA: TGTGCCAGTAGTACCGGACAGGTTGTTGGCTACACCTTC
size: -
V: TRBV19
D: TRBD1
J: TRBJ1-2
length: 13

CDR3: CASREGPQQYF
DNA: TGTGCCAGCCGGGAGGGTCCCCAGCAGTACTTC
size: few
V: TRBV2
D: TRBD2
J: TRBJ2-7
length: 11

CDR3: CAWSEQGGEQYF
DNA: TGTGCCTGGAGTGAGCAGGGGGGCGAGCAGTACTTC
size: -
V: TRBV30
D: -
J: TRBJ2-7
length: 12

CDR3: CATSGQGNYEQYF
DNA: TGTGCCACCAGTGGACAGGGTAACTACGAGCAGTACTTC
size: once
V: TRBV24-1
D: TRBD1
J: TRBJ2-7
length: 13

CDR3: CASLPGRGGGSSYNEQFF
DNA: TGCGCCAGCCTCCCCGGGCGGGGCGGTGGGAGCTCCTACAATGAGCAGTTCTTC
size: -
V: TRBV5-1
D: -
J: TRBJ2-1
length: 18

CDR3: CASSNTQRGSYNEQFF
DNA: TGTGCCAGCAGCAATACCCAGCGGGGCTCCTACAATGAGCAGTTCTTC
size: few
V: TRBV6-4
D: TRBD2
J: TRBJ2-1
length: 16

CDR3: CASSHPTSGINEQFF
DNA: TGTGCCAGCAGCCACCCAACTAGCGGGATCAATGAGCAGTTCTTC
size: -
V: TRBV11-2
D: TRBD2
J: TRBJ2-1
length: 15

CDR3: CASTKWASGYQETQYF
DNA: TGTGCCAGCACCAAGTGGGCTAGCGGGTACCAAGAGACCCAGTACTTC
size: -
V: TRBV7-8
D: TRBD2
J: TRBJ2-5
length: 16

CDR3: CASSGPGETEAFF
DNA: TGTGCCAGCAGTGGTCCAGGGGAAACTGAAGCTTTCTTT
size: -
V: TRBV25-1
D: -
J: TRBJ1-1
length: 13

CDR3: CASSVEGQVNEQYF
DNA: TGTGCCAGCAGCGTAGAAGGACAGGTAAACGAGCAGTACTTC
size: -
V: TRBV9
D: TRBD1
J: TRBJ2-7
length: 14

CDR3: CASSPSENSYNEQFF
DNA: TGTGCCAGCAGCCCTAGCGAGAACTCCTACAATGAGCAGTTCTTC
size: -
V: TRBV11-2
D: -
J: TRBJ2-1
length: 15

CDR3: CASSLHRELLGIGNTIYF
DNA: TGTGCCAGCAGCCTCCACAGGGAATTGCTAGGTATCGGAAACACCATATATTTT
size: many
V: TRBV7-3
D: -
J: TRBJ1-3
length: 18

CDR3: CASSAGVRGLAGQETQYF
DNA: TGTGCCAGCAGTGCGGGGGTCCGGGGACTAGCGGGGCAAGAGACCCAGTACTTC
size: -
V: TRBV6-1
D: TRBD2
J: TRBJ2-5
length: 18

CDR3: CASSLPQGASNYGYTF
DNA: TGTGCCAGCAGCCTCCCACAGGGGGCCTCTAACTATGGCTACACCTTC
size: -
V: TRBV11-2
D: TRBD1
J: TRBJ1-2
length: 16

CDR3: CASSSTVQETQYF
DNA: TGTGCCAGCAGTTCGACTGTACAAGAGACCCAGTACTTC
size: -
V: TRBV27
D: -
J: TRBJ2-5
length: 13

CDR3: CASSTYRVYNEQFF
DNA: TGTGCCAGCAGCACCTACAGGGTATACAATGAGCAGTTCTTC
size: -
V: TRBV7-2
D: -
J: TRBJ2-1
length: 14

CDR3: CASSSYRVNEQFF
DNA: TGTGCCAGCAGCTCCTACCGGGTCAATGAGCAGTTCTTC
size: few
V: TRBV7-8
D: -
J: TRBJ2-1
length: 13

CDR3: CASSPGYNEQFF
DNA: TGTGCCAGTAGCCCAGGATACAATGAGCAGTTCTTC
size: once
V: TRBV19
D: -
J: TRBJ2-1
length: 12

CDR3: CASSVASVSYNEQFF
DNA: TGTGCCAGCAGCGTAGCCAGCGTCTCCTACAATGAGCAGTTCTTC
size: -
V: TRBV9
D: -
J: TRBJ2-1
length: 15

CDR3: CASSPQGKGPQHF
DNA: TGTGCCAGTAGTCCACAGGGTAAGGGACCCCAGCATTTT
size: -
V: TRBV19
D: -
J: TRBJ1-5
length: 13

CDR3: CASSRPSGEQFF
DNA: TGTGCCAGCAGCCGTCCTAGTGGTGAGCAGTTCTTC
size: -
V: TRBV4-2
D: -
J: TRBJ2-1
length: 12

CDR3: CASSPQGSGPSSYEQYF
DNA: TGTGCCAGCTCACCCCAGGGAAGCGGGCCTAGCTCCTACGAGCAGTACTTC
size: -
V: TRBV18
D: -
J: TRBJ2-7
length: 17

CDR3: CSVDNVRDRGSWDGYTF
DNA: TGCAGCGTTGACAACGTAAGGGACAGGGGGTCCTGGGATGGCTACACCTTC
size: -
V: TRBV29-1
D: TRBD1
J: TRBJ1-2
length: 17

CDR3: CASSTRQSSYNSPLHF
DNA: TGTGCCAGCAGCACCCGACAGAGCTCCTATAATTCACCCCTCCACTTT
size: -
V: TRBV9
D: -
J: TRBJ1-6
length: 16

CDR3: CASRPNRDREMSGELFF
DNA: TGCGCCAGCAGACCAAACCGGGACAGAGAAATGTCCGGGGAGCTGTTTTTT
size: -
V: TRBV23-1
D: TRBD1
J: TRBJ2-2
length: 17

CDR3: CATSDLSGFSTDTQYF
DNA: TGTGCCACCAGTGACCTGTCGGGATTCAGCACAGATACGCAGTATTTT
size: -
V: TRBV24-1
D: -
J: TRBJ2-3
length: 16

CDR3: CASSPREGVFEKLFF
DNA: TGTGCCAGCAGTCCTAGGGAGGGTGTTTTTGAAAAACTGTTTTTT
size: -
V: TRBV6-5
D: -
J: TRBJ1-4
length: 15